The present TCR beta chain was sequenced within a study of T-cell memory formation after mild COVID-19. Overall study: Each donor largely had its own TCR clusters. Study outcomes and limitations: Within pre-infection memory, some responding clones were found, suggesting cross-reactive memory joined.

With regard to this clonotype: Its antigen is undetermined.

The germline gives CDR1 SNHLY, CDR2 FYNNEI. The V end was cut by 0 bases, the J end by 4 bases, with 15 bases between. The CDR3 has 16 residues. TCRdb itself ran the 5' RACE reads through MiXCR, one entry per CDR3 protein. The table records some 210,000 distinct CDR3 sequences, around 25% of them present only once. The chain employs TRBV2 and TRBJ1-2; no definite D call. Sequencing was performed on PBMCs or a T cell subset sorted from them (not recorded which). This receptor was obtained from an adult woman who had mild COVID-19 (a few samples of this study predate the infection). Cell type and time point are not known. The CDR3 loop reads CASSEAPDVLLYGYTF. The CDR3 region has the DNA TGTGCCAGCAGTGAAGCCCCGGACGTACTTCTCTATGGCTACACCTTC.